Each of the 3 T cell receptor beta chains below was sequenced from the same sample in a study of a mutant IDH1 vaccine in newly diagnosed glioma. Which antigens these TCRs recognize remains unknown. Time point denoted: week 47, end of study. Every vaccination contained 300 ug of the mutant IDH1 20-mer peptide and was paired with topical imiquimod. Clones were read by immunoSEQ multiplex PCR, and TCRdb kept only the in-frame ones, dropping some. This sample carries around 60,000 clones, 75% to 90% of them seen once, and the ten largest clones take about 4%. Specimen: PBMCs, collected from a glioma patient whose treatment included an IDH1 peptide vaccine. All receptors derive from a man under 40 with glioma.

The chain has TRBV11-3 and TRBJ2-2, with 7 bases matching TRBD1. The V gene's germline CDR1 is SGHNT and CDR2 YENEEA. The CDR3 contains 17 residues. Trimming removed 5 bases from V and 1 base from J; junction bases left unmatched: 10. This CDR3 is CASSPLRQGRNTGELFF. DNA for the CDR3: TGTGCCAGCAGCCCCCTTCGACAGGGTCGGAACACCGGGGAGCTGTTTTTT.

CDR3 nucleotides: TGTGCCAGCAGCTCCCCCTCGCTGGACAGGGTGGGTGAAAAACTGTTTTTT. It codes for CASSSPSLDRVGEKLFF. V gene TRBV7-8 combines with J gene TRBJ1-4; 8 nucleotides line up with TRBD1. Germline CDR1 is SGHVS and CDR2 is FQNEAQ. The CDR3 extends over 17 amino acids. The V gene end was trimmed by 4 bases and the J gene end by 7 bases; junction bases not matched to a gene: 14.

The J gene is TRBJ1-1, the V gene TRBV4-1, with unresolved D. Deletions cut 1 base from V and 10 bases from J, with 13 bases between. Germline V gives CDR1 MGHRA, CDR2 YSYEKL. This CDR3 spans 13 amino acids. CDR3 in DNA: TGCGCCAGCAGCCAAGTTGGTGGGAGGGTAGCTTTCTTT. This translates into CASSQVGGRVAFF.